This TCR beta chain comes out of a study of T-cell memory formation after mild COVID-19. Study outcomes and limitations: Specificity for SARS-CoV-2 was not confirmed among the second-wave clones peaking on day 37.

This clonotype was picked up a small number of times. Its cognate antigen is unknown. Constant-segment primers were used for 5'RACE, and the resulting TCR alpha and TCR beta cDNA libraries carried sample barcodes and UMIs. MiXCR was run by TCRdb on the 5' RACE reads, yielding one entry per CDR3 protein. The table lists around 200,000 distinct CDR3 sequences, under 30% of them singletons. The trim removed 4 bases at V and 3 bases at J, leaving 4 bases unmatched. The V gene's germline CDR1 is SQVTM and CDR2 ANQGSEA. The CDR3 has 16 amino acids. The rearrangement uses TRBV29-1 and TRBJ2-2, with 14 nucleotides matching TRBD2. The sample was PBMCs or a T cell subset sorted from them (not recorded which). This TCR came from an adult woman who had mild COVID-19 (a few samples of this study predate the infection). Cell type and time point are not known. CDR3 coding DNA: TGCAGCGTTGTAGGGACTAGCGGGAGAGACACCGGGGAGCTGTTTTTT. This gives the protein CSVVGTSGRDTGELFF.